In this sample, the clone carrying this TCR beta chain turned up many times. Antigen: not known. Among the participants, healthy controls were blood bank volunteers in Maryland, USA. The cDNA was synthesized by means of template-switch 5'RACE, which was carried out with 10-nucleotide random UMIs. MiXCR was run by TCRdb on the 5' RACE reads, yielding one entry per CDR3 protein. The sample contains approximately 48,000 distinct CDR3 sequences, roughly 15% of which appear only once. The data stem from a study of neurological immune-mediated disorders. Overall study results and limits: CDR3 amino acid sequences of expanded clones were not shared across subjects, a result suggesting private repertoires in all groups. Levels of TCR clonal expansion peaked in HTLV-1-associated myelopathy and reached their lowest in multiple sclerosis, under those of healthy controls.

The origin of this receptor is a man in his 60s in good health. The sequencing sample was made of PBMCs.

CDR3 nucleotide sequence: TGCAGTGCTAGAGTTTACGGACAGGGGGATTCGTCCGGGGAGCTGTTTTTT. Translated, it gives CSARVYGQGDSSGELFF. This rearrangement joins TRBV20-1 to TRBJ2-2; TRBD1 aligns across 10 bases. CDR3 length: 17 amino acids. J gave up 6 bases and V 1 base, and 11 bases lay outside the gene matches. CDR1 DFQATT and CDR2 SNEGSKA come from the germline V gene (reference sequence).